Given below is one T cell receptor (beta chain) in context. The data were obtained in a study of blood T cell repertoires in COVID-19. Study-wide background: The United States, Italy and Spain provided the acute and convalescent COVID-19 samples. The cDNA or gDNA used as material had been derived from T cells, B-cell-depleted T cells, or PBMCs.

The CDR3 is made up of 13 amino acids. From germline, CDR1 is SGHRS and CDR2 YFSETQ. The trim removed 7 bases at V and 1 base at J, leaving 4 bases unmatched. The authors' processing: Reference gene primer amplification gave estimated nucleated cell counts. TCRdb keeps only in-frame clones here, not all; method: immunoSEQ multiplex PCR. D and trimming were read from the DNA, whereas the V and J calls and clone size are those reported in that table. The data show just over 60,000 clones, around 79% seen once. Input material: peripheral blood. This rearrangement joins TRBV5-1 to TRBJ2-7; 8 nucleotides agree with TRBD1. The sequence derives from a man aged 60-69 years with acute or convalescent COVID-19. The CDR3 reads CASGRDRSYEQYF. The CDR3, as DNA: TGCGCCAGCGGGCGGGACAGGTCCTACGAGCAGTACTTC.